What follows are 5 T cell receptor beta chains derived from one specimen sequenced in a study of cytomegalovirus exposure and HLA in healthy donors. Primers: 60 Vbeta forward and 13 Jbeta reverse. Sequencing was performed with immunoSEQ multiplex PCR; in TCRdb, only in-frame clones are kept and a portion is missing. The table lists more than 95,000 clones, around 78% of them singletons. Sequenced: PBMCs. The receptors stem from a man between 50 and 59 years old in good health and CMV-seronegative.

This clone was seen only once. This chain uses TRBV5-6 with TRBJ2-7; D remains ambiguous. Per germline, CDR1 SGHDT and CDR2 YYEEEE. Trimming took 0 bases from V and 3 from J, leaving 13 bases between them. The CDR3 extends over 15 amino acids. The CDR3 nucleotides read TGTGCCAGCAGCTTGGTTAGTGGCGGCAACTACGAGCAGTACTTC. This encodes CASSLVSGGNYEQYF.

The chain uses TRBV5-6 and TRBJ2-2; D not resolved. There are 15 residues in the CDR3. V shed 1 base and J shed 3 bases, with 10 bases lying between them. The germline gives CDR1 SGHDT, CDR2 YYEEEE. The CDR3 spells CASSLNRYDTGELFF. In DNA, the CDR3 is TGTGCCAGCAGCTTGAACAGATATGACACCGGGGAGCTGTTTTTT.

This clone was seen a single time. The rearrangement uses TRBV7-9 and TRBJ2-7; perhaps TRBD2 as D (6 bases). There are 14 residues in the CDR3. The germline CDR1 and CDR2 sequences are SEHNR and FQNEAQ (reference sequence). The chain's CDR3 is CSSSFGGSTYEQYV. CDR3 nucleotide sequence: TGTTCCAGCAGCTTCGGAGGGAGTACCTACGAGCAGTACGTC.

This clone was observed a single time. The CDR3 DNA sequence: TGTGCCAGTTATAAGGAGGGGCCTGCTAACTATGGCTACACCTTC. Translation: CASYKEGPANYGYTF. This chain uses TRBV6-6 with TRBJ1-2; TRBD1 is a possible D gene (5 bases). This CDR3 spans 15 amino acids. In germline, CDR1 is MNHNY, CDR2 SVGAGI (reference sequence). Trimming removed 9 bases at V and 0 bases at J, with 17 bases between.

The rearrangement links TRBV6-6 to TRBJ2-5; 7 bases align to TRBD2. The length of the CDR3 is 13 residues. Germline CDR1 reads MNHNY; CDR2 reads SVGAGI (reference sequence). After removal of 4 bases from V and 5 bases from J, the junction contained 4 bases not matched to a gene. For the CDR3, the DNA is TGTGCCAGCAGTTGGGGGGGAGGCGAGACCCAGTACTTC. Translated: CASSWGGGETQYF.